Shown below are 22 T cell receptor beta chains from a single sample sequenced in a study of regulatory T cells in long-lasting Graves disease. Building of the TCR beta libraries involved iRepertoire HTBI primers and Arm-PCR of CDR3 regions. TCRdb itself ran the multiplex PCR reads through MiXCR, one entry per CDR3 protein. The sample has around 320,000 distinct CDR3 sequences, around 15% seen once. Time point defined: newly diagnosed GD, antithyroid drugs for less than 3 months. PBMC-derived RNA was used for the TCR library. The same data also contributed to another study, on T cells in Graves' hyperthyroidism and ophthalmopathy.

The specimen was peripheral blood mononuclear cells (PBMCs), collected at new diagnosis, from a patient treated with antithyroid drugs. These receptors were collected from a middle-aged man with Graves disease.

The chain couples TRBV3-1 to TRBJ2-2, with D perhaps matching TRBD1 or TRBD2 (5 bases each). CDR3 length: 16 amino acids. Trimming removed 1 base from V and 3 bases from J, with 12 bases in between. The germline V gene has CDR1 LGHDT and CDR2 YNNKEL (reference sequence). CDR3: CASSQVTGADTGELFF. CDR3 DNA: TGTGCCAGCAGCCAAGTCACCGGGGCCGACACCGGGGAGCTGTTTTTT.

With respect to this clonotype: Being one base from a much bigger clone, this may be a read error. V is TRBV28 and J is TRBJ2-1; 9 bases align to TRBD1. Germline V CDR1 and CDR2: MDHEN, SYDVKM. The CDR3 has 11 amino acids. CDR3 nucleotide sequence: TGTGCCAGCAGCGACCGGGACAGGGTCCCCTTC. Amino acids: CASSDRDRVPF.

About this clonotype: This is likely an artifact of a read error, given a far larger clone one base away. The conserved closing phenylalanine or tryptophan is absent in this CDR3, likely reflecting a read error. V is TRBV5-1 and J is TRBJ2-4; 8 nucleotides agree with TRBD1. Gene TRBJ2-7 matches the end of the DNA better, so the J call may be wrong. The CDR3 has 12 residues. Looked up from germline, CDR1 is SGHRS and CDR2 is YFSETQ. Here the CDR3 reads CASRRGPAEQYL. In nucleotides, the CDR3 is TGCGCCAGCCGCAGGGGGCCTGCCGAGCAGTACCTC.

This clonotype was seen many times. The gene calls are TRBV24-1 and TRBJ2-3; D is possibly TRBD2 (5 bases). The germline gives CDR1 KGHDR, CDR2 SFDVKD. The CDR3 is 14 amino acids. Trimming stripped 7 bases from V and 0 bases from J, with 10 bases between. CDR3 in DNA: TGTGCCACCAGAAGCGGTACTAGCACAGATACGCAGTATTTT. It translates to CATRSGTSTDTQYF.

This clonotype was found many times. The V and J genes are TRBV6-2 or TRBV6-3 and TRBJ1-5, with 10 bases fitting TRBD1. The CDR3 extends over 20 amino acids. Germline V gene lookup returns CDR1 MNHEY and CDR2 SVGEGT. V lost 0 bases to trimming and J lost 4 bases; unmatched junction nucleotides: 15. This chain's CDR3 is CASSYSNNILLGQGNQPQHF. The CDR3 DNA reads as TGTGCCAGCAGTTACTCTAACAACATTCTTTTGGGACAGGGGAATCAGCCCCAGCATTTT.

This clonotype appeared many times. The chain is built from TRBV7-2 and TRBJ2-1; no clear D gene. Germline assignment: CDR1 SGHTA and CDR2 FQGNSA. This CDR3 is built from 14 residues. Trimming cost V 5 bases and J 5 bases, with 13 bases left between them. The CDR3 DNA sequence: TGTGCCAGCAGCCCATGGTCGATCCACAATGAGCAGTTCTTC. This translates into CASSPWSIHNEQFF. The full variable domain, completed using reference TRBV7-2 and TRBJ2-1, is GAGVSQSPSNKVTEKGKDVELRCDPISGHTALYWYRQSLGQGLEFLIYFQGNSAPDKSGLPSDRFSAERTGGSVSTLTIQRTQQEDSAVYLCASSPWSIHNEQFFGPGTRLTVL.

The sample holds a few counts of this clonotype. The CDR3 DNA is TGTGCCAGCAGCGCATGGTTAGCGGGGGAAAATGAGCAGTTCTTC. The encoded protein is CASSAWLAGENEQFF. The V gene is TRBV14, the J gene TRBJ2-1; 9 positions match TRBD2. Per germline, CDR1 SGHDN and CDR2 FVKESK. This CDR3 has 15 residues. V dropped 5 bases and J dropped 7; count of bases not matched to a gene: 9. The full variable domain, completed using reference TRBV14 and TRBJ2-1, is EAGVTQFPSHSVIEKGQTVTLRCDPISGHDNLYWYRRVMGKEIKFLLHFVKESKQDESGMPNNRFLAERTGGTYSTLKVQPAELEDSGVYFCASSAWLAGENEQFFGPGTRLTVL.

This clonotype was observed at least ten times. The chain is built from TRBV4-3 and TRBJ2-7; D is perhaps TRBD1 (6 bases). The V gene lost 0 bases and the J gene lost 6 bases, with 15 bases spanning the gap. Germline CDR1 LGHNA, CDR2 YSLEER. This CDR3 is built from 15 residues. The CDR3 region has the DNA TGCGCCAGCAGCCAAGATCGTCACAGGGCGGGCGAGCAGTACTTC. Translating gives CASSQDRHRAGEQYF.

With regard to this clonotype: A read error likely explains this, since a far larger clone differs by one base. V usage is TRBV20-1 and J usage is TRBJ2-1; D unclear. The CDR3 length is 14 residues. Germline V lookup: CDR1 DFQATT, CDR2 SNEGSKA (reference sequence). The V and J ends lost 2 bases and 10 bases respectively, with 18 bases between them. DNA of the CDR3: TGCAGTGCTAGATCCTGGTCCATCGGCTACGAGCAGTTCTTC. This sequence encodes CSARSWSIGYEQFF.

This clonotype was observed at least ten times. This sequence joins TRBV2 and TRBJ2-5; TRBD2 matches at 12 bases. The length of the CDR3 is 15 residues. The V gene end was trimmed by 6 bases and the J gene end by 3 bases; junction bases not matched to a gene: 5. Germline CDR1 reads SNHLY; CDR2 reads FYNNEI. CDR3 residues: CASRSTSGGKETQYF. The CDR3 DNA is TGTGCCAGCAGATCGACTAGCGGGGGCAAAGAGACCCAGTACTTC. The full variable domain, rest sourced from reference TRBV2 and TRBJ2-5, is EPEVTQTPSHQVTQMGQEVILRCVPISNHLYFYWYRQILGQKVEFLVSFYNNEISEKSEIFDDQFSVERPDGSNFTLKIRSTKLEDSAMYFCASRSTSGGKETQYFGPGTRLLVL.

This clonotype showed up many times. The V and J genes are TRBV6-2 or TRBV6-3 and TRBJ1-5; perhaps TRBD1 as D (5 bases). V lost 5 bases, J lost 3 bases, and 14 bases lay in between. CDR1 MNHEY and CDR2 SVGEGT come from the germline V gene. The CDR3 is 15 residues long. As DNA, the CDR3 is TGTGCCAGCAGTCGCATCGGAGGGGTCAATCAGCCCCAGCATTTT. This gives the protein CASSRIGGVNQPQHF.

This clonotype has more than one count but fewer than ten. This chain links TRBV3-1 with TRBJ2-2; 7 bases align to TRBD2. Germline V gives CDR1 LGHDT, CDR2 YNNKEL (reference sequence). CDR3 length equals 16 residues. V dropped 3 bases and J dropped 2; count of bases not matched to a gene: 6. The CDR3 DNA reads TGTGCCAGCAGCCAGCACCGGGACTACAACACCGGGGAGCTGTTTTTT. The encoded protein is CASSQHRDYNTGELFF.

This clonotype came up a few times. V and J are TRBV9 and TRBJ1-5; D gene uncertain. V shed 0 bases and J shed 9 bases, with 13 bases lying between them. CDR3 length: 14 amino acids. Germline loops: CDR1 SGDLS, CDR2 YYNGEE. CDR3 nucleotides: TGTGCCAGCAGCGTAGTCCCAGGCGACTGGCCCCAGCATTTT. It yields the protein CASSVVPGDWPQHF.

This clonotype was found many times. The junction does not match germline at one end; this may be a read error. J is TRBJ1-5 and V is TRBV20-1; D is undetermined. This CDR3 is 14 amino acids long. Germline values: CDR1 DFQATT, CDR2 SNEGSKA (reference sequence). Here the CDR3 DNA reads TGCAGTGCTAGAGTTCTAAGTAGCAATCAGCCCCAACATTTT. This translates into CSARVLSSNQPQHF.

This clonotype was detected only once. The rearrangement joins TRBV11-1 to TRBJ2-1, with D unresolved. V was pared by 0 bases and J by 6 bases, with 9 bases between. This CDR3 has 14 residues. The V gene's germline CDR1 is SGHAT and CDR2 FQDESV (reference sequence). In nucleotides, the CDR3 is TGTGCCAGCAGCTTAGCGTCGTTGACCAATGAGCAGTTCTTC. Its translation: CASSLASLTNEQFF.

This clonotype was picked up many times. This chain uses TRBV5-1 with TRBJ2-7, with 8 nucleotides matching TRBD2. After removal of 2 bases from V and 3 bases from J, the junction contained 7 bases not matched to a gene. The CDR3 covers 15 residues. Germline-derived CDR1 and CDR2 are SGHRS and YFSETQ. The CDR3: CASSFGTREVYEQYF. CDR3 in DNA: TGCGCCAGCAGCTTCGGGACTAGGGAAGTCTACGAGCAGTACTTC. The full variable domain, completed using reference TRBV5-1 and TRBJ2-7, is KAGVTQTPRYLIKTRGQQVTLSCSPISGHRSVSWYQQTPGQGLQFLFEYFSETQRNKGNFPGRFSGRQFSNSRSEMNVSTLELGDSALYLCASSFGTREVYEQYFGPGTRLTVT.

The J gene is TRBJ1-2, the V gene TRBV6-1; possibly TRBD1 for D (5 bases). The CDR3 is 19 residues long. The V and J ends lost 5 bases and 4 bases respectively, with 29 bases between them. From germline, CDR1 is MNHNS and CDR2 SASEGT. The DNA for the CDR3 is TGTGCCAGCAGTAGGGGAAGCAAACCGGCGCGACCCGGCCTCTATGGCTACACCTTC. The encoded protein is CASSRGSKPARPGLYGYTF.

This clonotype was counted ten times or more. The J gene is TRBJ2-3, the V gene TRBV20-1; weak D call: TRBD1 (5 bases). The CDR3 is 13 residues long. V gave up 6 bases and J gave up 2 bases, with 12 bases separating them. CDR1 is DFQATT, CDR2 SNEGSKA, per germline (reference sequence). The DNA of the CDR3 is TGCAGTGCCCAGGGTTTGGCCACAGATACGCAGTATTTT. The encoded protein is CSAQGLATDTQYF.

This clonotype was detected many times. This chain links TRBV2 with TRBJ1-2; D remains ambiguous. Germline CDR1 reads SNHLY; CDR2 reads FYNNEI. The CDR3 is 13 residues long. With 3 bases removed from V and 0 bases from J, the gap between germline ends came to 5 bases. The CDR3 loop is CASSEAANYGYTF. CDR3 DNA: TGTGCCAGCAGTGAGGCAGCTAACTATGGCTACACCTTC. The entire variable domain, with the rest obtained from reference TRBV2 and TRBJ1-2, is as follows: EPEVTQTPSHQVTQMGQEVILRCVPISNHLYFYWYRQILGQKVEFLVSFYNNEISEKSEIFDDQFSVERPDGSNFTLKIRSTKLEDSAMYFCASSEAANYGYTFGSGTRLTVV.

This clonotype was observed a handful of times. This chain uses TRBV7-9 with TRBJ2-3; 9 bases are shared with TRBD2. The CDR3 runs 16 residues. The germline V gene has CDR1 SEHNR and CDR2 FQNEAQ (reference sequence). V was pared by 3 bases and J by 4 bases, with 8 bases of the junction left unmatched. The CDR3 is CASSFVAGGLPDTQYF. CDR3 sequence (DNA): TGTGCCAGCAGCTTTGTGGCGGGGGGGCTCCCAGATACGCAGTATTTT.

This clonotype was detected many times. The gene calls are TRBV11-1 and TRBJ2-7; D uncertain. The ends were cut back, 5 bases at V and 3 bases at J, with 17 bases in the middle. Germline CDR1 SGHAT, CDR2 FQDESV (reference sequence). There are 15 residues in the CDR3. CDR3 bases: TGTGCCAGCAGCCCCCAGTCTTTGCGGAACTACGAGCAGTACTTC. Protein product: CASSPQSLRNYEQYF.

The chain is built from TRBV6-1 and TRBJ2-3, with D uncertain. Germline V lookup: CDR1 MNHNS, CDR2 SASEGT. This CDR3 is 15 amino acids long. The V gene lost 10 bases and the J gene lost 0 bases, with 17 bases spanning the gap. The CDR3 loop is CATLLLQQSTDTQYF. Written as DNA, the CDR3 is TGTGCCACCCTCTTACTACAGCAAAGCACAGATACGCAGTATTTT.